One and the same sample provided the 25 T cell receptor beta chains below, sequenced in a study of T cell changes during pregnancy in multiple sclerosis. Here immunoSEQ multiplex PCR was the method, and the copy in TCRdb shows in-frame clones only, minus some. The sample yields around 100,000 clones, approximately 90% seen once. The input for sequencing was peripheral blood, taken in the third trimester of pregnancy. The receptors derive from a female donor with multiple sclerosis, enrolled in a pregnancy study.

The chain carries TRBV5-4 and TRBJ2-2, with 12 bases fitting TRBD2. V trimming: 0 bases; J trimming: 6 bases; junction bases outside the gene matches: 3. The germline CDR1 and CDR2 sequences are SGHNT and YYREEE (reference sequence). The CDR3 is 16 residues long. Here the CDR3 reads CASSLGLAGAAGELFF. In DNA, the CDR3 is TGTGCCAGCAGCTTGGGACTAGCGGGAGCGGCCGGGGAGCTGTTTTTT.

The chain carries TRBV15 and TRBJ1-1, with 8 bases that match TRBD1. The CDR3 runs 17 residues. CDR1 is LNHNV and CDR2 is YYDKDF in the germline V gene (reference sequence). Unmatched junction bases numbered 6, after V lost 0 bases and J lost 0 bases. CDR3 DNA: TGTGCCACCAGCAGAGATCAACGGACAGGGTTGAACACTGAAGCTTTCTTT. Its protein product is CATSRDQRTGLNTEAFF.

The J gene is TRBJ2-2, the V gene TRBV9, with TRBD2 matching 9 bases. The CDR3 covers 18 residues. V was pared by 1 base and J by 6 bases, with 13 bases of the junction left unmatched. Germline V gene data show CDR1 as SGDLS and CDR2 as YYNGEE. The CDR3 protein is CASSVSPTGTSLPGELFF. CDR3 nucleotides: TGTGCCAGCAGCGTAAGCCCGACCGGGACTAGCCTACCCGGGGAGCTGTTTTTT.

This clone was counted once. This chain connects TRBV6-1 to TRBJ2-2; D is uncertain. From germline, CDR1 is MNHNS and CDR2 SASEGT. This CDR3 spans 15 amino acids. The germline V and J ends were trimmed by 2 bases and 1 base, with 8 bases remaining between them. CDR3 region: CASSEKRVNTGELFF. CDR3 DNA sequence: TGTGCCAGCAGTGAAAAGAGAGTGAACACCGGGGAGCTGTTTTTT.

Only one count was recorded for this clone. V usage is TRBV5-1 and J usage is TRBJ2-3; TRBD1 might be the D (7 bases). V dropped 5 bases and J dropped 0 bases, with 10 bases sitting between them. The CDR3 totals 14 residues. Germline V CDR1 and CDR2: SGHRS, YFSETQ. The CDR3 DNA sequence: TGCGCCAGCAGGGCAGGGGGGAGCACAGATACGCAGTATTTT. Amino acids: CASRAGGSTDTQYF.

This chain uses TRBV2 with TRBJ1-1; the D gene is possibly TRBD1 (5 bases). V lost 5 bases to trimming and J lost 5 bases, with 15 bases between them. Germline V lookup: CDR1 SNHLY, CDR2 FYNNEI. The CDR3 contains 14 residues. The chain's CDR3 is CASSSTTVGTEAFF. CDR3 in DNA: TGTGCCAGCAGTTCTACGACAGTTGGTACTGAAGCTTTCTTT.

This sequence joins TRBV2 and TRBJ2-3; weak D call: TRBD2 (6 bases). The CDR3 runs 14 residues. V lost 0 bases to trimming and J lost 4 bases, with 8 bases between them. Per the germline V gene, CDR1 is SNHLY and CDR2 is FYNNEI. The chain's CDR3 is CASSEAASADTQYF. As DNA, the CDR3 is TGTGCCAGCAGTGAAGCGGCTAGCGCAGATACGCAGTATTTT.

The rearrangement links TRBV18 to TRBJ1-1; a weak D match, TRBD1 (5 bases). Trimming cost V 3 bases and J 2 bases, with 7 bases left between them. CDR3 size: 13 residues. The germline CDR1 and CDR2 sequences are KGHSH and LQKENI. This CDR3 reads CASSPTGNTEAFF. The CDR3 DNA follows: TGTGCCAGCTCACCTACAGGTAACACTGAAGCTTTCTTT.

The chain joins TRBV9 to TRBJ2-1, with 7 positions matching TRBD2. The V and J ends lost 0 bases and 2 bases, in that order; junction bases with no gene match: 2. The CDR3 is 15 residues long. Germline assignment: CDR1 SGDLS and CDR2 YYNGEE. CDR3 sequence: CASSVEAGAYNEQFF. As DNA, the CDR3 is TGTGCCAGCAGCGTAGAGGCGGGGGCCTACAATGAGCAGTTCTTC.

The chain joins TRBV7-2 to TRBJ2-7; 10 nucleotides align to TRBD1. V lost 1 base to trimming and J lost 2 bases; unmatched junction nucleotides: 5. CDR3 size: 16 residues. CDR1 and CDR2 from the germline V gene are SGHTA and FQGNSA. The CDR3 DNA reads TGTGCCAGCAGCTTAGATGTTGGGACAGGGGCCTACGAGCAGTACTTC. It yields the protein CASSLDVGTGAYEQYF.

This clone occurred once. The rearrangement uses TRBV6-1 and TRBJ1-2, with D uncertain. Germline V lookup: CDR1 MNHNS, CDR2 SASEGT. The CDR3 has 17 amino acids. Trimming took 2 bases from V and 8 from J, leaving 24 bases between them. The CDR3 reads CASSELFPTDPGQGYTF. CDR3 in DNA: TGTGCCAGCAGTGAACTCTTCCCTACAGACCCTGGCCAAGGCTACACCTTC.

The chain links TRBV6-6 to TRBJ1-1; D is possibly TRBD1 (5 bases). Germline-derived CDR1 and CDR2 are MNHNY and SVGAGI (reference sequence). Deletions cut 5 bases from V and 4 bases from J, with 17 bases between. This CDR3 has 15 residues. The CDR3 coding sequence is TGTGCCAGCAGTCCATCATATGACAGTTCCACTGAAGCTTTCTTT. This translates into CASSPSYDSSTEAFF.

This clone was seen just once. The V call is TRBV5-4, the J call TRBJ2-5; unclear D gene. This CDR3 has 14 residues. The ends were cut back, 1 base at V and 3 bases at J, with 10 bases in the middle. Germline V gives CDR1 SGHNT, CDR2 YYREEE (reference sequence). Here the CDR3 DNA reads TGTGCCAGCAGCTTGAAGACCGGAGAAGAGACCCAGTACTTC. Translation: CASSLKTGEETQYF.

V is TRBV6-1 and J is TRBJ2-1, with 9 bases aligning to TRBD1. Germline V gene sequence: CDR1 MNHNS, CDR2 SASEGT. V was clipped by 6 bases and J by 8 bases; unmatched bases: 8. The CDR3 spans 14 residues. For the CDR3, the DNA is TGTGCCAGCAGGGGGAGCAGACAGGGGGATGAGCAGTTCTTC. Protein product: CASRGSRQGDEQFF.

In nucleotides, the CDR3 is TGTGCCAGCCCGTCGGACACCCACTACGAGCAGTACTTC. Residues: CASPSDTHYEQYF. This chain uses TRBV6-1 with TRBJ2-7; TRBD1 is a possible D gene (5 bases). Germline assignment: CDR1 MNHNS and CDR2 SASEGT. Trimming removed 8 bases from V and 3 bases from J, with 14 bases in between. The CDR3 totals 13 residues.

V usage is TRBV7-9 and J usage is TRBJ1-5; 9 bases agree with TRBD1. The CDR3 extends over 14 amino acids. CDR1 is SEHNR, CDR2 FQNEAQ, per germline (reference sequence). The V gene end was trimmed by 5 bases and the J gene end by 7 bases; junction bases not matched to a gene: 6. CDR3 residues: CASSPTGGGQPQHF. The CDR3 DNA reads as TGTGCCAGCAGCCCGACAGGGGGAGGGCAGCCCCAGCATTTT.

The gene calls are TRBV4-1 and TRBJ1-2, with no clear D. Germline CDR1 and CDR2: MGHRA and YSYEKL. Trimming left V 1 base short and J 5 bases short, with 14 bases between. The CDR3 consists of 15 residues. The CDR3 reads CASSQVPTEGYGYTF. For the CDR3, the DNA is TGCGCCAGCAGCCAAGTACCCACGGAGGGATATGGCTACACCTTC.

The CDR3 sequence is CSVQDRTFSGANVLTF. CDR3 DNA: TGCAGCGTTCAGGACAGGACTTTTTCTGGGGCCAACGTCCTGACTTTC. The chain carries TRBV29-1 and TRBJ2-6, with 7 bases lining up with TRBD1. The germline gives CDR1 SQVTM, CDR2 ANQGSEA. CDR3 length: 16 amino acids. V shed 5 bases and J 1 base; nucleotides not matched to a gene: 8.

DNA of the CDR3: TGTGCCAGTAGGGGAGCCGCTACTAGCATACAAGAGACCCAGTACTTC. It specifies CASRGAATSIQETQYF. V is TRBV19 and J is TRBJ2-5, with D possibly being TRBD2 (6 bases). V lost 6 bases to trimming and J lost 2 bases, with 19 bases between them. The CDR3 sequence is 16 residues long. Germline CDR1 reads LNHDA; CDR2 reads SQIVND (reference sequence).

CDR3 sequence (DNA): TGTGCCAGCAGCCTTAACAGGGGGGCTGTGATGACTGAAGCTTTCTTT. Translation: CASSLNRGAVMTEAFF. V is TRBV5-6 and J is TRBJ1-1, with 8 positions matching TRBD1. V dropped 4 bases and J dropped 5; count of bases not matched to a gene: 13. CDR3 length: 16 amino acids. Germline V gene sequence: CDR1 SGHDT, CDR2 YYEEEE.

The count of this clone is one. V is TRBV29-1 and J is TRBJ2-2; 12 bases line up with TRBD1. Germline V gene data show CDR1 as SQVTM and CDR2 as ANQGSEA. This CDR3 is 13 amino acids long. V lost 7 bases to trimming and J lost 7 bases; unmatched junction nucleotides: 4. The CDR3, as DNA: TGCAGCGCTGGGACAGGGGGCGGCGGGGAGCTGTTTTTT. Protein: CSAGTGGGGELFF.

This chain's CDR3 is CASSLNLGGLGETQYF. CDR3 nucleotides: TGTGCCAGCAGCTTGAATTTAGGGGGCTTAGGGGAGACCCAGTACTTC. The chain combines TRBV5-6 with TRBJ2-5, with 7 bases aligning to TRBD1. This CDR3 is built from 16 residues. The junction had 11 bases not matched to a gene; V was cut back by 1 base and J by 5 bases. Germline CDR1 reads SGHDT; CDR2 reads YYEEEE.

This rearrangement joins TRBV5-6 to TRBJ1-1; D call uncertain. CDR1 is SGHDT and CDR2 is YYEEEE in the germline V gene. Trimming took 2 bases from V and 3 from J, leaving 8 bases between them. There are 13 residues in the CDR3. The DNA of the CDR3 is TGTGCCAGCAGCTTTGGTCGGGACACTGAAGCTTTCTTT. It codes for CASSFGRDTEAFF.

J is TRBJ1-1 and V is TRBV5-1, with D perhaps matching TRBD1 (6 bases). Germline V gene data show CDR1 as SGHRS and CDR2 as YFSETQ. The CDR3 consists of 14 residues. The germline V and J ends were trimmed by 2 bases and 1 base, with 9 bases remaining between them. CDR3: CASSLKQGNTEAFF. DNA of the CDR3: TGCGCCAGCAGCTTAAAACAGGGGAACACTGAAGCTTTCTTT.

CDR3 in DNA: TGCGCCAGCAGCCAAGGCCCTGACAGGGCAAGAGGCTACACCTTC. Its protein is CASSQGPDRARGYTF. The rearrangement links TRBV4-1 to TRBJ1-2, with 7 bases identical to TRBD1. Germline loops: CDR1 MGHRA, CDR2 YSYEKL. Losses at the gene ends were 1 base for V and 8 bases for J; bases not matched to a gene: 10. This CDR3 has 15 amino acids.